This T cell receptor beta chain was profiled in a study of CD8 T cells in ankylosing spondylitis. General study results and limits: About eight highly homologous variants made up a TCR beta motif that seemed to typify ankylosing spondylitis blood. Disease-linked clones reportedly showed significant enrichment in matched ankylosing spondylitis synovial fluid.

Trimming shortened V by 5 bases and J by 5 bases, and 10 bases separated the two germline ends. The length of the CDR3 is 12 residues. Germline V gene sequence: CDR1 SGHAT, CDR2 FQNNGV. TCRdb recomputed calls from the 5' RACE reads with MiXCR, one row per CDR3 protein. Of under 200,000 distinct CDR3 sequences detected, 9.8% appear once; the ten largest clones hold about 15%. As regards this clonotype: Its specificity is not known.

This receptor was obtained from a female donor with ankylosing spondylitis or in good health (not recorded which). The rearrangement uses TRBV11-2 and TRBJ2-7; D unclear. Sequenced material: blood, either unsorted or a sorted T cell fraction (not recorded which). CDR3 in DNA: TGTGCCAGCAGCCCTTACACGGACGAGCAGTACTTC. It translates to CASSPYTDEQYF. Complete variable domain (other parts from reference TRBV11-2 and TRBJ2-7): EAGVAQSPRYKIIEKRQSVAFWCNPISGHATLYWYQQILGQGPKLLIQFQNNGVVDDSQLPKDRFSAERLKGVDSTLKIQPAKLEDSAVYLCASSPYTDEQYFGPGTRLTVT.